This T cell receptor beta chain was identified during a study of patients and donors after allogeneic stem cell transplantation. MiXCR was run by TCRdb on the RT-PCR reads, yielding one entry per CDR3 protein. In the table there are about 410,000 distinct CDR3 sequences, roughly 17% of which are singletons. Deletions cut 1 base from V and 10 bases from J, with 16 bases between. The CDR3 is 15 amino acids. The germline gives CDR1 MNHNS, CDR2 SASEGT. The chain couples TRBV6-1 to TRBJ1-4; tentatively, D is TRBD1 (5 bases). This receptor was obtained from a human donor who was either an allogeneic HSCT recipient or a stem cell or donor lymphocyte infusion donor (not recorded which). It is not recorded whose cells these are; they may come from a transplant donor. The sample was blood, either unsorted or a sorted T cell fraction (not recorded which). The CDR3 spells CASSEDPHPGGKLFF. Written as DNA, the CDR3 is TGTGCCAGCAGTGAAGATCCACATCCTGGGGGAAAACTGTTTTTT.